What follows describes a single T cell receptor beta chain. Germline V CDR1 and CDR2: SQVTM, ANQGSEA. V gave up 3 bases and J gave up 2 bases; unmatched junction bases: 7. The CDR3 consists of 15 residues. The sample is drawn from a study of blood T cell repertoires in COVID-19. Here immunoSEQ multiplex PCR was the method, and the copy in TCRdb shows in-frame clones only, minus some. This sample yields 150,000 to 200,000 clones, of which roughly 81% are seen a single time; roughly 12% belongs to the top ten. Sequencing was carried out using peripheral blood. The sequence came from a woman over 75 with COVID-19, enrolled during active disease. The V call is TRBV29-1, the J call TRBJ2-3, with TRBD2 matching over 8 bases. CDR3 sequence reads: CSVDRLAGHTDTQYF. The DNA for the CDR3 is TGCAGCGTTGACCGGCTAGCGGGCCACACAGATACGCAGTATTTT.